This T cell receptor (beta chain) appears in the sequencing data of a study of Ad26.COV2.S vaccination and SARS-CoV-2 variants. About the research overall: The donor was enrolled in the Ad26.COV2.S arm of the COV1001 trial. General study results and limits: The TCR breadth and depth analyses may have produced an underestimate of total T cell responses.

In the case of this clone: Its antigen is as yet unknown.

Germline lookup yields CDR1 SGHRS and CDR2 YFSETQ. The CDR3 loop spans 17 amino acids. V shed 4 bases, J shed 0 bases, and the junction held 7 bases outside the gene matches. Treatment specified: some 20 received Ad26.COV2.S at low or high dose, single or two shots; roughly five received placebo; per-sample allocation not given. Samples analyzed were those drawn on day 63 after the first vaccine or placebo injection. Vaccination used an Ad26 vector expressing Wuhan-strain SARS-CoV-2 spike. This table comes from immunoSEQ multiplex PCR, and its TCRdb copy is limited to in-frame clones, with some not included. The sample consists of 200,000 to 250,000 clones, approximately 88% of them appearing once.

This TCR came from a person aged 18-65 years who received the Ad26.COV2.S COVID-19 vaccine or a placebo. The V gene is TRBV5-1, the J gene TRBJ2-2, with TRBD2 identical over 9 bases. This material consisted of peripheral blood, taken in a trial of Ad26.COV2.S vaccine versus placebo. CDR3 residues: CASSKGGGASNTGELFF. CDR3 nucleotides: TGCGCCAGCAGCAAGGGCGGGGGGGCCTCGAACACCGGGGAGCTGTTTTTT.